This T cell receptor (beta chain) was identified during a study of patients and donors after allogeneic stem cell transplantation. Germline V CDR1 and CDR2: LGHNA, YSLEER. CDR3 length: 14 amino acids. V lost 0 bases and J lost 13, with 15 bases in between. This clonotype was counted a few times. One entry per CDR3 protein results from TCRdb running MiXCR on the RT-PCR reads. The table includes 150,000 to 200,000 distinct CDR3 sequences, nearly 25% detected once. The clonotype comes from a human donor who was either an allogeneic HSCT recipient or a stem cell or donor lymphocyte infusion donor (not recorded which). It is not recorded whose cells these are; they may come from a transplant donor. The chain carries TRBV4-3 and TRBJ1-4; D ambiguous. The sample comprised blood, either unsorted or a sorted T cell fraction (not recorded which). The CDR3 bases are TGCGCCAGCAGCCAAGATCGGCGCGTGGCGGGACTGTTTTTT. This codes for CASSQDRRVAGLFF.